Listed here are 2 T cell receptor beta chains from one sample, sequenced in a study of PD-1 blockade in classical Hodgkin lymphoma. Method: immunoSEQ multiplex PCR; TCRdb's copy keeps in-frame clones and lacks some. The repertoire holds 10,000 or so clones, with 85% to 90% as singletons. Time point here: newly diagnosed, previously untreated cHL patient sample. Through magnetic negative selection, CD8+ T cells were separated from PBMCs that had been thawed. Sequencing was done on a sample of CD8+ T cells from blood. The source of these receptors is a human donor with classical Hodgkin lymphoma.

The chain carries TRBV11-2 and TRBJ1-3; D possibly corresponds to TRBD1 (5 bases). V lost 1 base and J lost 8, with 6 bases in between. Germline CDR1 and CDR2: SGHAT and FQNNGV. The CDR3 runs 12 residues. The CDR3 sequence: CASSLGGDTIYF. The CDR3, as DNA: TGTGCCAGCAGCTTAGGGGGGGACACCATATATTTT.

J is TRBJ2-1 and V is TRBV5-4, with 8 bases that match TRBD2. This CDR3 is 14 amino acids long. Germline values: CDR1 SGHNT, CDR2 YYREEE (reference sequence). J was trimmed by 3 bases and V by 5 bases; bases with no gene match: 4. DNA for the CDR3: TGTGCCAGCAGATCGGGGGGGATCTACAATGAGCAGTTCTTC. Translated, it gives CASRSGGIYNEQFF.